This is a list of T cell receptor beta chains from one sample in a study of shared clonotypes between healthy human individuals. Repertoires were generated with immunoSEQ multiplex PCR, while TCRdb's copy carries only in-frame clones and drops some. The repertoire holds roughly 2 million clones, with about 94% as singletons. The sample taken for sequencing was naive CD8+ T cells sorted from blood. The receptors derive from a man aged 18 to 30 in good health. Both conserved end residues are part of each CDR3. The order of the fields is clone size, J gene, V gene, D gene, CDR3 DNA, CDR3 protein. A D gene is named only where the DNA matches it firmly. For some rows the clone size is stated as once, few or many, or as a class when expanded; others skip it.

>-|TRBJ1-5|TRBV7-6|-
TGTGCCAGCAGCCCCGGGGTGAGCAATCAGCCCCAGCATTTT
CASSPGVSNQPQHF
>-|TRBJ1-2|TRBV10-2|TRBD1
TGCGCCAGCAGTGATGGACAGGTAGTTGGCTACACCTTC
CASSDGQVVGYTF
>-|TRBJ2-7|TRBV7-9|-
TGTGCCAGCAGCTTTGGCCTTGGGGAGCAGTACTTC
CASSFGLGEQYF
>few|TRBJ2-3|TRBV10-3|TRBD2
TGTGCCATCAGTGGGACTAGCGGGAGCACAGATACGCAGTATTTT
CAISGTSGSTDTQYF
>once|TRBJ2-2|TRBV7-4|-
TGTGCCAGTTCACGTGTGGTCAACACCGGGGAGCTGTTTTTT
CASSRVVNTGELFF
>-|TRBJ2-7|TRBV7-6|TRBD2
TGTGCCAGCAGCCCGGGACTAGCGGGAGTCTACGAGCAGTACTTC
CASSPGLAGVYEQYF
>-|TRBJ2-3|TRBV13|TRBD1
TGTGCCAGCAGCGGACAGGGTGCGCCAGATACGCAGTATTTT
CASSGQGAPDTQYF
>-|TRBJ2-3|TRBV6-5|-
TGTGCCAGCGGACCTAGTCCGGGGATCACAGATACGCAGTATTTT
CASGPSPGITDTQYF
>-|TRBJ2-1|TRBV4-3|TRBD2
TGCGCCAGCAGCCAAAGCGGGACGAGCTCCTACAATGAGCAGTTCTTC
CASSQSGTSSYNEQFF
>-|TRBJ2-2|TRBV19|-
TGTGCCAGTAGTATCGTAAGATGGGGGGAGCTGTTTTTT
CASSIVRWGELFF
>-|TRBJ2-7|TRBV5-6|-
TGTGCCAGCAGCTTGGCTTTAAGGGGCTCCTACGAGCAGTACTTC
CASSLALRGSYEQYF
>-|TRBJ2-7|TRBV5-1|TRBD1
TGCGCCAGCAGCTTAAGGGGGCTGCCCTACGAGCAGTACTTC
CASSLRGLPYEQYF
>-|TRBJ2-7|TRBV6-5|-
TGTGCCAGCAGGTCAATGGGTTCCGAGCAGTACTTC
CASRSMGSEQYF
>-|TRBJ2-1|TRBV9|TRBD1
TGTGCCAGCAGCGTATCCGGGACAGACTACAATGAGCAGTTCTTC
CASSVSGTDYNEQFF
>-|TRBJ2-3|TRBV7-6|-
TGTGCCAGCAGCTTAGAGGCTAGCACAGATACGCAGTATTTT
CASSLEASTDTQYF
>-|TRBJ2-5|TRBV9|-
TGTGCCCCCGGGATCCCCCAAGAGACCCAGTACTTC
CAPGIPQETQYF
>-|TRBJ2-7|TRBV11-2|-
TGTGCCAGCAGCCCCCCCATGGCTAGCGCATACTACGAGCAGTACTTC
CASSPPMASAYYEQYF
>-|TRBJ2-2|TRBV4-1|TRBD1
TGCGCCAGCAGCACGACAGGGGGCTTGAACACCGGGGAGCTGTTTTTT
CASSTTGGLNTGELFF
>-|TRBJ2-7|TRBV6-5|-
TGTGCCAGTTCGGGCGGGCCTTCCCGGAACGAGCAGTACTTC
CASSGGPSRNEQYF
>-|TRBJ1-1|TRBV4-1|-
TGCGCCAGCAGTGTATCAGGCAGCTCTAACACTGAAGCTTTCTTT
CASSVSGSSNTEAFF
>-|TRBJ2-7|TRBV4-3|TRBD2
TGCGCCAGCAGCCAAGAGAGAGCGGGGGCCAGCTCCTACGAGCAGTACTTC
CASSQERAGASSYEQYF
>-|TRBJ1-1|TRBV28|TRBD1
TGTGCCAGCAGTCAGACAGGGGGCGGTACTGAAGCTTTCTTT
CASSQTGGGTEAFF
>-|TRBJ2-3|TRBV6-5|TRBD2
TGTGCCAGCAGGATTAGCGGGAGCCCAGATACGCAGTATTTT
CASRISGSPDTQYF
>-|TRBJ1-1|TRBV11-2|-
TGTGCCAGCAGCCCCACTGTAGGGGTGTTGAACACTGAAGCTTTCTTT
CASSPTVGVLNTEAFF
>-|TRBJ2-5|TRBV18|-
TGTGCCAGCTCACAAGGCTTCCAAGAGACCCAGTACTTC
CASSQGFQETQYF
>once|TRBJ1-5|TRBV27|-
TGTGCCAGTTCTCCCTGGACGGCTATCAATCAGCCCCAGCATTTT
CASSPWTAINQPQHF
>-|TRBJ2-1|TRBV30|TRBD2
TGTGCCTGGAGTTTAGCGGGGGGATACAATGAGCAGTTCTTC
CAWSLAGGYNEQFF
>-|TRBJ2-7|TRBV11-2|TRBD2
TGTGCCAGCAGTTACGCGGGGGACTCCTACGAGCAGTACTTC
CASSYAGDSYEQYF
>-|TRBJ2-7|TRBV15|-
TGTGCCACCAGCGGGGGGGCAGGAGCCTACGAGCAGTACTTC
CATSGGAGAYEQYF
>-|TRBJ1-2|TRBV7-9|TRBD1
TGTGCCAGCAGCGAACCGGGACAGAGGAACTATGGCTACACCTTC
CASSEPGQRNYGYTF
>-|TRBJ2-7|TRBV7-8|TRBD2
TGTGCCAGCAGCCCCCCTGACCGGGACTACTACTACGAGCAGTACTTC
CASSPPDRDYYYEQYF
>-|TRBJ2-1|TRBV4-1|-
TGCGCCAGCAGCCCTACTAGAGGGGGTGAGCAGTTCTTC
CASSPTRGGEQFF
>-|TRBJ2-1|TRBV27|-
TGTGCCAGCAGCTTAACAGGTGTCAATGAGCAGTTCTTC
CASSLTGVNEQFF
>-|TRBJ2-7|TRBV6-5|-
TGTGCCAGCAGTTACTCGTGGGACTTTATCGTCGAGCAGTACTTC
CASSYSWDFIVEQYF
>-|TRBJ2-2|TRBV19|-
TGTGCCAGTAGTATAAGGCAGGGTAACACCGGGGAGCTGTTTTTT
CASSIRQGNTGELFF
>-|TRBJ1-2|TRBV5-4|-
TGTGCCAGCAGCGGTGGGGGGCTAGGCTACACCTTC
CASSGGGLGYTF
>-|TRBJ1-3|TRBV9|-
TGTGCCAGCAGCGTAGCTATGGGAGTCTCTGGAAACACCATATATTTT
CASSVAMGVSGNTIYF
>-|TRBJ2-7|TRBV5-6|TRBD2
TGTGCCAGCAGTCAGACTAGCGGTATCCTCTACGAGCAGTACTTC
CASSQTSGILYEQYF
>-|TRBJ1-1|TRBV6-1|-
TGTGCCAGCGGACACAGGGAAGAAAACACTGAAGCTTTCTTT
CASGHREENTEAFF
>-|TRBJ2-7|TRBV27|-
TGTGCCAGCAGTTTGAAAGGATTTAGCTCCTACGAGCAGTACTTC
CASSLKGFSSYEQYF
>-|TRBJ2-7|TRBV7-2|-
TGTGCCAGCAGCTCCACGCCCGGCCAGGGGCAGTACTTC
CASSSTPGQGQYF
>-|TRBJ1-5|TRBV7-2|TRBD1
TGTGCCAGCAGCTCAACAGGGGGCGGGCAGCCCCAGCATTTT
CASSSTGGGQPQHF
>once|TRBJ2-7|TRBV4-3|TRBD2
TGCGCCAGCAGCCAAGACAGAGCGGGAGGGCCGATAGTCCACGAGCAGTACTTC
CASSQDRAGGPIVHEQYF
>-|TRBJ2-3|TRBV4-1|-
TGCGCCAGCAGCCAAGATGCCCCTGCGGGGAGGACAGATACGCAGTATTTT
CASSQDAPAGRTDTQYF
>-|TRBJ2-3|TRBV5-8|-
TGTGCCAGCAGCTTGTTTGTTCCGGCAGCAGATACGCAGTATTTT
CASSLFVPAADTQYF